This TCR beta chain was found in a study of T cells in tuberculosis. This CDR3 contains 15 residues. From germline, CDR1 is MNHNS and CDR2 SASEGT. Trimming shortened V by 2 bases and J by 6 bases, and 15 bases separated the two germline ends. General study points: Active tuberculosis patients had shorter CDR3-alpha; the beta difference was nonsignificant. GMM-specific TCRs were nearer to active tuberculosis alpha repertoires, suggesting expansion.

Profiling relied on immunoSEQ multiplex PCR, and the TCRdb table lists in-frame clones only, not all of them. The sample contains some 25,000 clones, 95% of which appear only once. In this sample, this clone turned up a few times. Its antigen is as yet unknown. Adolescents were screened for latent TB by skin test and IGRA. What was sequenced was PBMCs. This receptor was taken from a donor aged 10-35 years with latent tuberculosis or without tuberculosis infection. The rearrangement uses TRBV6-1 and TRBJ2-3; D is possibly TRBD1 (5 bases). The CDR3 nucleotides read TGTGCCAGCAGTGAACAGGGAACGGGTGCGGATACGCAGTATTTT. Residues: CASSEQGTGADTQYF.